Each of the 6 T cell receptor beta chains below was sequenced from the same sample in a study of T cell responses to AZD1222 COVID-19 vaccine. Clones were read by immunoSEQ multiplex PCR, and TCRdb kept only the in-frame ones, dropping some. The data show 85,000 or so clones, with just over 85% seen just once and around 5.4% held by the top ten. The sample in question was peripheral blood, obtained 28 days after the second AZD1222 dose. Receptors were obtained from an adult who received the AZD1222 COVID-19 vaccine.

V usage is TRBV6-6 and J usage is TRBJ1-2, with 7 bases aligning to TRBD1. Germline V gene lookup returns CDR1 MNHNY and CDR2 SVGAGI (reference sequence). V trimming: 7 bases; J trimming: 1 base; junction bases outside the gene matches: 6. The CDR3 is made up of 14 amino acids. As DNA, the CDR3 is TGTGCCAGCAAACCTGGGGACAGTAACTATGGCTACACCTTC. It is translated as CASKPGDSNYGYTF.

This chain links TRBV3-1 (or the pseudogene TRBV3-2) with TRBJ2-1, with 8 positions matching TRBD1. The V gene end was trimmed by 1 base and the J gene end by 2 bases; junction bases not matched to a gene: 7. CDR3 length: 17 amino acids. Germline V gene data show CDR1 as LGHDT and CDR2 as YNNKEL (reference sequence). The chain's CDR3 is CASSQAQRTGPYNEQFF. The CDR3 region has the DNA TGTGCCAGCAGCCAAGCCCAAAGGACAGGGCCCTACAATGAGCAGTTCTTC.

The V and J genes are TRBV3-1 (or the pseudogene TRBV3-2) and TRBJ1-3; D call uncertain. The germline V gene encodes CDR1 LGHDT and CDR2 YNNKEL (reference sequence). V was cut by 3 bases and J by 8 bases, with 20 bases left in between. CDR3 length: 16 amino acids. CDR3 bases: TGTGCCAGCAGCCAGGCAAAAGGTGGGATCGGGTACACCATATATTTT. Amino acids: CASSQAKGGIGYTIYF.

This clone has only one observation. The chain uses TRBV6-5 and TRBJ2-7, with 10 positions matching TRBD1. J lost 0 bases, V lost 6 bases, and 2 bases had no gene match. This CDR3 spans 14 amino acids. CDR1 MNHEY and CDR2 SVGAGI come from the germline V gene. CDR3 coding DNA: TGTGCCAGCAGGGGACAGGGGACCTCCTACGAGCAGTACTTC. Residues: CASRGQGTSYEQYF.

This clone occurred a few times. The chain joins TRBV10-1 to TRBJ2-3; D is undetermined. The CDR3 length is 13 residues. V lost 2 bases and J 0 bases, leaving 3 bases between the germline ends. CDR1 is WNHNN and CDR2 is SYGVQD in the germline V gene (reference sequence). The CDR3 here is CASSEVSTDTQYF. The DNA for the CDR3 is TGCGCCAGCAGTGAGGTTAGCACAGATACGCAGTATTTT.

In this sample, this clone turned up once. This chain uses TRBV2 with TRBJ1-4; 8 bases line up with TRBD1. The CDR3 has 14 amino acids. Trimming at V came to 6 bases and at J to 8 bases, leaving 8 bases not matched to a gene. Germline values: CDR1 SNHLY, CDR2 FYNNEI. The CDR3 sequence: CASRQGASIEKLFF. CDR3 nucleotides: TGTGCCAGCAGGCAGGGGGCATCCATCGAAAAACTGTTTTTT.